In this sample, the clone carrying this T cell receptor (beta chain) turned up a few times. The antigen remains unidentified. This entry is derived from a study of cytomegalovirus exposure and HLA in healthy donors. Study in general: A prior study identified 110 million or so unique TCR beta sequences from roughly 180 million T cells. Study outcomes and limitations: A likely sequencing artifact accounted for one observed cluster of highly shared sequence variants.

Per germline, CDR1 SQVTM and CDR2 ANQGSEA. The CDR3 covers 13 residues. The V gene end was trimmed by 2 bases and the J gene end by 5 bases; junction bases not matched to a gene: 5. The PCR was carried out with 60 Vbeta primers and 13 Jbeta primers. Sequenced by immunoSEQ multiplex PCR; TCRdb stores in-frame clones only, minus some. This table holds roughly 120,000 clones, around two thirds found once. The TCR originated in a woman in her thirties or forties in good health and CMV-seropositive. Material: PBMCs. The chain carries TRBV29-1 and TRBJ2-5, with 7 bases that match TRBD2. The CDR3 sequence: CSVEREVVETQYF. The DNA of the CDR3 is TGCAGCGTTGAACGGGAGGTTGTGGAGACCCAGTACTTC.